Shown below are 27 T cell receptor beta chains from a single sample sequenced in a study of control samples from healthy donors and cancer patients. The protocol was immunoSEQ multiplex PCR, while the TCRdb copy is restricted to in-frame clones and leaves out a portion. Of about 120,000 clones listed, 80% to 90% are singletons. Source material: blood. Receptors originate from a man in his forties or fifties in good health.

This chain uses TRBV9 with TRBJ1-1; the D is unclear. There are 12 residues in the CDR3. Trimming took 0 bases from V and 4 from J, leaving 4 bases between them. Germline V gene lookup returns CDR1 SGDLS and CDR2 YYNGEE. The DNA for the CDR3 is TGTGCCAGCAGCGTAGCATTCACTGAAGCTTTCTTT. Its protein product is CASSVAFTEAFF.

V and J are TRBV7-2 and TRBJ2-1, with 7 nucleotides matching TRBD2. Germline V gene lookup returns CDR1 SGHTA and CDR2 FQGNSA. CDR3 length equals 14 residues. With 11 bases clipped from V and 3 bases from J, the junction kept 10 bases outside the gene matches. For the CDR3, the DNA is TGTGCCCTCGGGGGGAGATTAGACTACAATGAGCAGTTCTTC. This translates into CALGGRLDYNEQFF.

The genes are TRBV27 and TRBJ1-1; no firm D call. There are 12 residues in the CDR3. V gave up 6 bases and J gave up 1 base, with 6 bases separating them. The germline V gene encodes CDR1 MNHEY and CDR2 SMNVEV (reference sequence). CDR3 amino acids: CASRNGNTEAFF. In DNA, the CDR3 is TGTGCCAGCAGGAACGGGAACACTGAAGCTTTCTTT.

The chain joins TRBV7-8 to TRBJ2-1; 8 bases match TRBD2. The CDR3 consists of 16 residues. Looked up from germline, CDR1 is SGHVS and CDR2 is FQNEAQ. Germline trimming cut 5 bases from V and 2 bases from J; bases unmatched to any gene: 8. The CDR3 nucleotides read TGTGCCAGCAGCCCGACTCGTAGCGGGGCCTACAATGAGCAGTTCTTC. Its translation: CASSPTRSGAYNEQFF.

The V call is TRBV7-6, the J call TRBJ1-3; D may be TRBD1 (5 bases). The germline V and J ends were trimmed by 2 bases and 2 bases, with 7 bases remaining between them. CDR3 size: 14 residues. Germline-derived CDR1 and CDR2 are SGHVS and FNYEAQ. CDR3 region: CASSLKGPGNTIYF. CDR3 in DNA: TGTGCCAGCAGCTTAAAGGGACCTGGAAACACCATATATTTT.

The chain has TRBV7-9 and TRBJ2-7, with D perhaps being TRBD1 or TRBD2 (6 bases each). In germline, CDR1 is SEHNR, CDR2 FQNEAQ (reference sequence). V lost 5 bases, J lost 4 bases, and 18 bases lay in between. The CDR3 spans 15 residues. CDR3 nucleotides: TGTGCCAGCAGCCCTGTTCGGGGGCGCGTTTACGAGCAGTACTTC. It encodes CASSPVRGRVYEQYF.

V usage is TRBV5-1 and J usage is TRBJ2-3; D gene uncertain. The V gene lost 1 base and the J gene lost 2 bases, with 2 bases spanning the gap. Looked up from germline, CDR1 is SGHRS and CDR2 is YFSETQ. The CDR3 contains 12 residues. CDR3 sequence: CASSLPTDTQYF. Here the CDR3 DNA reads TGCGCCAGCAGCTTGCCCACAGATACGCAGTATTTT.

V is TRBV7-8 and J is TRBJ1-5; no clear D gene. Germline V CDR1 and CDR2: SGHVS, FQNEAQ. This CDR3 spans 14 amino acids. Trimming left V 1 base short and J 2 bases short, with 6 bases between. CDR3 residues: CASSLGQGNQPQHF. In DNA form, the CDR3 reads TGTGCCAGCAGCTTAGGGCAGGGCAATCAGCCCCAGCATTTT.

This clone showed up just once. This sequence joins TRBV5-5 and TRBJ2-3; D remains unclear. Germline CDR1 and CDR2: SGHKS and YYEKEE (reference sequence). The V end was cut by 5 bases, the J end by 1 base, with 8 bases between. This CDR3 has 13 amino acids. The CDR3 DNA is TGTGCCAGCAGTAACAGCCGCACAGATACGCAGTATTTT. It yields the protein CASSNSRTDTQYF. The entire variable domain, with the rest obtained from reference TRBV5-5 and TRBJ2-3, is as follows: DAGVTQSPTHLIKTRGQQVTLRCSPISGHKSVSWYQQVLGQGPQFIFQYYEKEERGRGNFPDRFSARQFPNYSSELNVNALLLGDSALYLCASSNSRTDTQYFGPGTRLTVL.

In nucleotides, the CDR3 is TGTGCCAGTCGTCATGAGGACAACCGGTATGGGGTCACTGAAGCTTTCTTT. This codes for CASRHEDNRYGVTEAFF. V usage is TRBV7-9 and J usage is TRBJ1-1; a weak D match, TRBD1 (5 bases). V was clipped by 9 bases and J by 4 bases, with 27 bases between them. CDR3 length equals 17 residues. Germline-derived CDR1 and CDR2 are SEHNR and FQNEAQ (reference sequence).

This sequence joins TRBV10-3 and TRBJ1-2; TRBD1 matches at 7 bases. This CDR3 region has 16 residues. The ends lost 4 bases at V and 2 bases at J; junction bases unmatched: 10. CDR1 is ENHRY, CDR2 SYGVKD, per germline. Written as DNA, the CDR3 is TGTGCCATCAGTGCTACCGGGACAGAATTGAACTATGGCTACACCTTC. Its translation is CAISATGTELNYGYTF.

V gene TRBV25-1 combines with J gene TRBJ1-1; D is undetermined. The CDR3 loop spans 13 amino acids. V gave up 6 bases and J gave up 0 bases, with 8 bases separating them. Germline CDR1 is MGHDK and CDR2 is SYGVNS. CDR3 sequence reads: CASRSVLNTEAFF. DNA for the CDR3: TGTGCCAGCAGATCGGTCTTGAACACTGAAGCTTTCTTT.

The gene calls are TRBV27 and TRBJ2-7; D gene ambiguous. Germline V gene lookup returns CDR1 MNHEY and CDR2 SMNVEV (reference sequence). V was clipped by 10 bases and J by 3 bases, with 16 bases between them. CDR3 length: 13 residues. The CDR3, as DNA: TGTGCCACCTCACCAGACCTAAACTACGAGCAGTACTTC. Its translation: CATSPDLNYEQYF.

V is TRBV27 and J is TRBJ2-7; the match to TRBD1 covers 8 bases. Germline CDR1 reads MNHEY; CDR2 reads SMNVEV (reference sequence). The CDR3 sequence is 16 residues long. Trimming at V came to 5 bases and at J to 2 bases, leaving 11 bases not matched to a gene. The CDR3, as DNA: TGTGCCAGCAGTGCGACCGCGGGACAGGCTACCTACGAGCAGTACTTC. Translating gives CASSATAGQATYEQYF.

In this sample, this clone turned up once. The genes are TRBV5-5 and TRBJ1-4; D call uncertain. From germline, CDR1 is SGHKS and CDR2 YYEKEE (reference sequence). This CDR3 region has 15 residues. Trimming pared 0 bases from V and 7 bases from J, leaving 13 bases between. Here the CDR3 reads CASSLERWRSEKLFF. The CDR3 nucleotides read TGTGCCAGCAGCTTGGAGAGGTGGCGTAGTGAAAAACTGTTTTTT.

The genes are TRBV2 and TRBJ2-2; TRBD2 matches 10 bases. Germline lookup yields CDR1 SNHLY and CDR2 FYNNEI. V lost 5 bases, J lost 2 bases, and 5 bases stayed unmatched. The CDR3 consists of 16 residues. CDR3 residues: CASSLLAGANTGELFF. CDR3 bases: TGTGCCAGCAGTTTGCTAGCGGGGGCAAACACCGGGGAGCTGTTTTTT.

This rearrangement joins TRBV3-1 (or the pseudogene TRBV3-2) to TRBJ1-6, with D unclear. Trimming pared 1 base from V and 6 bases from J, leaving 7 bases between. The CDR3 length is 14 residues. Germline V lookup: CDR1 LGHDT, CDR2 YNNKEL (reference sequence). The CDR3 DNA reads as TGTGCCAGCAGCCAAGTACGTCTTAATTCACCCCTCCACTTT. As protein: CASSQVRLNSPLHF.

V is TRBV5-4 and J is TRBJ1-5; TRBD1 aligns across 7 bases. The length of the CDR3 is 15 residues. With V trimmed by 4 bases and J by 6 bases, 10 bases remained unmatched. Germline V CDR1 and CDR2: SGHNT, YYREEE (reference sequence). For the CDR3, the DNA is TGTGCCAGCAGCCGAGGACAGGAGAAGGGTCAGCCCCAGCATTTT. Its translation: CASSRGQEKGQPQHF.

The rearrangement uses TRBV5-1 and TRBJ1-2; D uncertain. The germline V gene encodes CDR1 SGHRS and CDR2 YFSETQ. The CDR3 totals 14 residues. Between the trimmed V and J ends, which lost 4 bases and 3 bases, there was a span of 13 bases. DNA of the CDR3: TGCGCCAGCAGCCCTACCCGGGGATACTATGGCTACACCTTC. Amino acid sequence: CASSPTRGYYGYTF. The full variable domain, in which reference TRBV5-1 and TRBJ1-2 provide the parts outside the CDR3, is KAGVTQTPRYLIKTRGQQVTLSCSPISGHRSVSWYQQTPGQGLQFLFEYFSETQRNKGNFPGRFSGRQFSNSRSEMNVSTLELGDSALYLCASSPTRGYYGYTFGSGTRLTVV.

A few counts support this clone. V is TRBV7-8 and J is TRBJ1-5; tentative D call: TRBD1 (6 bases). Looked up from germline, CDR1 is SGHVS and CDR2 is FQNEAQ. This CDR3 is built from 12 residues. Trimming took 5 bases from V and 6 from J, leaving 8 bases between them. The DNA of the CDR3 is TGTGCCAGCAGCACACAGGGTCAGCCCCAGCATTTT. This gives the protein CASSTQGQPQHF.

V is TRBV9 and J is TRBJ2-7; 10 positions agree with TRBD1. The V segment lost 3 bases and the J segment 6 bases; nucleotides outside the gene matches: 6. The length of the CDR3 is 14 residues. Looked up from germline, CDR1 is SGDLS and CDR2 is YYNGEE. CDR3 protein: CASSAGTGVFEQYF. The CDR3 nucleotides are TGTGCCAGCAGCGCGGGGACAGGGGTTTTCGAGCAGTACTTC.

The genes are TRBV9 and TRBJ1-5; 10 nucleotides align to TRBD1. The V gene end was trimmed by 3 bases and the J gene end by 0 bases; junction bases not matched to a gene: 3. The CDR3 loop spans 16 amino acids. From germline, CDR1 is SGDLS and CDR2 YYNGEE. The CDR3 is CASSGGTGDSNQPQHF. CDR3 nucleotides: TGTGCCAGCAGCGGAGGGACAGGGGATAGCAATCAGCCCCAGCATTTT.

This chain connects TRBV10-2 to TRBJ1-1, with TRBD1 matching 7 bases. This CDR3 spans 11 amino acids. The germline gives CDR1 WSHSY, CDR2 SAAADI. J lost 7 bases, V lost 7 bases, and 3 bases had no gene match. In DNA, the CDR3 is TGCGCCAGCACCCAGGGGGTTGAAGCTTTCTTT. Its translation: CASTQGVEAFF.

The chain joins TRBV5-8 to TRBJ2-3; 7 nucleotides align to TRBD1. CDR3 size: 17 residues. Germline CDR1 reads SGHTS; CDR2 reads YDEGEE. Unmatched junction bases numbered 15, after V lost 4 bases and J lost 4 bases. CDR3 residues: CASSIEGRGQQPDTQYF. The CDR3 coding sequence is TGTGCCAGCAGCATTGAGGGACGGGGACAGCAACCAGATACGCAGTATTTT.

This chain uses TRBV30 with TRBJ1-1; D possibly corresponds to TRBD1 (6 bases). Germline CDR1 and CDR2: GTSNPN and SVGIG (reference sequence). V was pared by 2 bases and J by 5 bases, with 12 bases between. This CDR3 has 13 amino acids. The CDR3, as DNA: TGTGCCTGGAGTACGGGGGCGCGGACTGAAGCTTTCTTT. It codes for CAWSTGARTEAFF.

V gene TRBV7-9 combines with J gene TRBJ1-4; 8 nucleotides agree with TRBD1. With V trimmed by 5 bases and J by 6 bases, 5 bases remained unmatched. This CDR3 has 14 amino acids. CDR1 is SEHNR, CDR2 FQNEAQ, per germline (reference sequence). The CDR3 DNA reads as TGTGCCAGCAGCCCCGGACAGGGTCATGAAAAACTGTTTTTT. Its protein is CASSPGQGHEKLFF.

The chain couples TRBV10-2 to TRBJ1-2; possible D gene TRBD1, 5 bases. The CDR3 is made up of 14 amino acids. Trimming removed 3 bases from V and 2 bases from J, with 10 bases in between. The germline V gene has CDR1 WSHSY and CDR2 SAAADI. CDR3 DNA sequence: TGCGCCAGCAGTGACCGGGGCAGGAACTATGGCTACACCTTC. Translating it yields CASSDRGRNYGYTF.